These 2 T cell receptor beta chains came from one sample sequenced in a study of blood T cell repertoires in COVID-19 (dated by TCRdb to about 2020). Library preparation was by the immunoSEQ multiplex PCR assay. TCRdb holds this immuneACCESS table with in-frame rearrangements only. Some clones are missing; in checked studies, unresolved V genes explain under half, and the rest has no known cause. The sample table records roughly 100,000 clones; about 75% of these occur just once. The top ten hold roughly a tenth of the sample. The sequencing input was peripheral blood. The receptors originated from a woman of 80 years or more with acute or convalescent COVID-19.

V gene TRBV6-1 combines with J gene TRBJ1-2; no clear D. The CDR3 has 14 amino acids. Trimming took off 1 base at V and 11 bases at J, with 17 bases between the two ends. Germline values: CDR1 MNHNS, CDR2 SASEGT. The CDR3 bases are TGTGCCAGCAGTGAAGGCTGGTCCGGTATGCGGTACACCTTC. Translating gives CASSEGWSGMRYTF.

This chain uses TRBV7-2 with TRBJ2-1; 9 bases match TRBD2. Germline values: CDR1 SGHTA, CDR2 FQGNSA. The ends lost 2 bases at V and 2 bases at J; junction bases unmatched: 4. CDR3 length: 16 residues. CDR3 in DNA: TGTGCCAGCAGCTTAACTAGCGGGTTTACCTACAATGAGCAGTTCTTC. Translation: CASSLTSGFTYNEQFF.